This TCR beta chain came from a study of regulatory T cells in long-lasting Graves disease. Points from the study as a whole: With persistent disease, TRBV28, TRBJ1-2 and TRBJ2-5 were the favored segments.

This CDR3 has 15 residues. Germline lookup yields CDR1 LGHDT and CDR2 YNNKEL (reference sequence). V lost 2 bases and J lost 4, with 14 bases in between. Time point specified: newly diagnosed GD, antithyroid drugs for less than 3 months. PBMCs provided the RNA from which the TCR library was made. Turning to this clonotype: Antigen unknown.

iRepertoire HTBI primers and Arm-PCR of CDR3 regions built TCR beta libraries. In TCRdb, the multiplex PCR reads were re-called with MiXCR into one record per CDR3 protein. Of hundreds of thousands of distinct CDR3 sequences in the sample, roughly 15% were seen once. This sample was also put to use in a study of T cells in Graves' hyperthyroidism and ophthalmopathy. This second report adds: Diagnoses used clinical symptoms, serum thyroxine and TRAb, thyroid ultrasound and orbital computed tomography.

This TCR derives from a woman aged 40 to 50 with Graves disease. The chain has TRBV3-1 and TRBJ1-2; maybe TRBD1 (6 bases). Sample: peripheral blood mononuclear cells (PBMCs), taken at new diagnosis, from a patient treated with antithyroid drugs. For the CDR3, the DNA is TGTGCCAGCAGCCAAACTGTGGGGGCTGTCTATGGCTACACCTTC. Translation gives CASSQTVGAVYGYTF.